Listed below are T cell receptor beta chains from one sample, sequenced in a study of T-cell reconstitution after alpha-beta-depleted transplantation in children. TCRdb reprocessed the PCR reads via MiXCR and lists one record per CDR3 protein. This table has hundreds of thousands of distinct CDR3 sequences, approximately 9.5% appearing once. The sample was PBMCs from the stem cell graft donor, taken from the stem cell graft. All receptors derive from a human donor who donated a stem cell graft to a child with acute lymphoblastic leukemia. Both conserved end residues are part of each CDR3. A D gene is named only where the DNA matches it firmly. Some rows have no size entry. The others give once, few or many, or a class for an expanded clone.

TRBJ2-2,TRBD2,TRBV11-2,NA,17,TGTGCCAGCAGCTTAGCCGGGACTAGCGTTCGCACCGGGGAGCTGTTTTTT,CASSLAGTSVRTGELFF
TRBJ1-1,NA,TRBV6-5,few,17,TGTGCCAGCAGTTACTCGCAACGGCGGGGCATGAACACTGAAGCTTTCTTT,CASSYSQRRGMNTEAFF
TRBJ2-7,TRBD2,TRBV5-6,few,15,TGTGCCAGCAGCCCGGGGGGGGCTCATTCCTACGAGCAGTACTTC,CASSPGGAHSYEQYF
TRBJ1-6,NA,TRBV19,NA,16,TGTGCCAGTAGTATACAGGCGAACGCGCGGAATTCACCCCTCCACTTT,CASSIQANARNSPLHF
TRBJ2-3,NA,TRBV18,NA,16,TGTGCCAGCTCACCGTTGGGGGGCGACTCGACAGATACGCAGTATTTT,CASSPLGGDSTDTQYF
TRBJ2-7,TRBD1,TRBV7-9,few,16,TGTGCCAGCAGCCCAAAGACAGGGACAAACTCCTACGAGCAGTACTTC,CASSPKTGTNSYEQYF
TRBJ2-3,TRBD2,TRBV4-1,NA,17,TGCGCCAGCAGCCGGGAAGGACTAGCGGACGGCACAGATACGCAGTATTTT,CASSREGLADGTDTQYF
TRBJ2-1,NA,TRBV7-9,few,13,TGTGCCAGCAGCTTATACTCACACAATGAGCAGTTCTTC,CASSLYSHNEQFF
TRBJ1-2,TRBD1,TRBV7-9,few,16,TGTGCCAGCAGCTTCGGAATGGACAGGGTTGGGTATGGCTACACCTTC,CASSFGMDRVGYGYTF
TRBJ2-3,NA,TRBV7-9,few,13,TGTGCCAGCAGCAACGGGCCCACAGATACGCAGTATTTT,CASSNGPTDTQYF
TRBJ1-2,NA,TRBV20-1,few,14,TGCAGTGCTAGCCCCCATGGGGGGGTGGTTGGCTACACCTTC,CSASPHGGVVGYTF
TRBJ2-2,TRBD1,TRBV30,few,18,TGTGCCTGGAGTCCGGGGACAGGGGTCGGGGGAAAAACCGGGGAGCTGTTTTTT,CAWSPGTGVGGKTGELFF
TRBJ2-5,NA,TRBV2,NA,12,TGTGCCAGCGATCGGGGGCAAGAGACCCAGTACTTC,CASDRGQETQYF
TRBJ1-6,NA,TRBV5-1,few,13,TGCGCCAGCAGCTTCTTACAGGAAACACCCCTCCACTTT,CASSFLQETPLHF
TRBJ1-1,NA,TRBV12-3/TRBV12-4,many,14,TGTGCCAGCAGTTTAGTAGGGGCGAACACTGAAGCTTTCTTT,CASSLVGANTEAFF
TRBJ2-7,NA,TRBV5-1,few,12,TGCGCCAGCAGCTTGACCTTTCCGGAGCAGTACTTC,CASSLTFPEQYF
TRBJ1-1,NA,TRBV6-2/TRBV6-3,few,13,TGTGCCAGCAGCTCCCGGCCCCCCCCCGAAGCTTTCTTT,CASSSRPPPEAFF
TRBJ2-3,NA,TRBV12-3/TRBV12-4,many,16,TGTGCCAGCCGACTGGGTGCACCGAGGAGCACAGATACGCAGTATTTT,CASRLGAPRSTDTQYF
TRBJ1-1,TRBD1,TRBV9,many,16,TGTGCCACCTGCCCCGGGACAGGGGGCGGATGTACTGAAGCTTTCTTT,CATCPGTGGGCTEAFF
TRBJ2-3,NA,TRBV5-1,NA,14,TGCGCCAGCAGACAGGTACCGAACACAGATACGCAGTATTTT,CASRQVPNTDTQYF
TRBJ2-3,NA,TRBV15,few,14,TGTGCCACCAGGGGTGGGGCCCCTCCAGATACGCAGTATTTT,CATRGGAPPDTQYF
TRBJ2-2,NA,TRBV6-2/TRBV6-3,few,16,TGTGCCAGCAGCCGCCCCGAGTGGTACAACACCGGGGAGCTGTTTTTT,CASSRPEWYNTGELFF
TRBJ2-3,NA,TRBV5-1,many,13,TGTGCCAGCAGCTTAGGCCCCACAGATACGCAGTATTTT,CASSLGPTDTQYF
TRBJ2-1,TRBD2,TRBV6-5,NA,15,TGTGCCAGCAGTTACGTCGGGACTAGTCTTTTTGAGCAGTTCTTC,CASSYVGTSLFEQFF
TRBJ2-7,NA,TRBV29-1,NA,16,TGCAGCGTTGAAGATACGGCCAGGGGCGATTCCTACGAGCAGTACTTC,CSVEDTARGDSYEQYF
TRBJ1-5,TRBD1,TRBV5-1,many,15,TGCGCCAGCAGCTGGACAGGCCTTAGCAATCAGCCCCAGCATTTT,CASSWTGLSNQPQHF
TRBJ2-3,TRBD1,TRBV6-2/TRBV6-3,NA,15,TGTGCCAGCTCCCCCCCGGGACAGGGTATGGATACGCAGTATTTT,CASSPPGQGMDTQYF
TRBJ2-7,TRBD2,TRBV20-1,NA,16,TGCAGTGCTAGAAATCCCACTAGCGGTTGGATCTACGAGCAGTACTTC,CSARNPTSGWIYEQYF
TRBJ1-4,NA,TRBV4-3,few,21,TGCGCCAGCAGCCAACCCCGTCCTGTCCGGGGGGAGTCGAGGACTAATGAAAAACTGTTTTTT,CASSQPRPVRGESRTNEKLFF
TRBJ2-7,TRBD1,TRBV6-1,many,14,TGTGCCAGCAGGCCAGGACAGGGAACCTACGAGCAGTACTTC,CASRPGQGTYEQYF
TRBJ2-2,NA,TRBV2,many,10,TGTGCCAGCAGTGTGAGGGAGCTGTTTTTT,CASSVRELFF
TRBJ2-1,NA,TRBV6-5,NA,18,TGTGCCAGCAGTTACTCGCAATTAAGGGGGGCGCACTACAATGAGCAGTTCTTC,CASSYSQLRGAHYNEQFF
TRBJ2-2,TRBD2,TRBV27,many,18,TGTGCCAGCAGTTCCTCGGGACTAGCGGGGGGTCACACCGGGGAGCTGTTTTTT,CASSSSGLAGGHTGELFF
TRBJ1-6,NA,TRBV20-1,NA,13,TGCAGTGCTAGAGAGGGCGCGCATTCACCCCTCCACTTT,CSAREGAHSPLHF
TRBJ2-4,NA,TRBV12-3/TRBV12-4,few,15,TGTGCCAGCAGTTTAATTAGACAAGCCAAAAACATTCAGTACTTC,CASSLIRQAKNIQYF
TRBJ2-5,NA,TRBV5-4,NA,14,TGTGCCAGCAGCCTTATGGGGGGCGCGGAGACCCAGTACTTC,CASSLMGGAETQYF
TRBJ2-7,NA,TRBV3-1,many,11,TGTGCCAGCAGCCAAGCCGGCGAGCAGTACTTC,CASSQAGEQYF
TRBJ2-3,TRBD1,TRBV12-3/TRBV12-4,many,15,TGTGCCAGCAGAGGAAGGACAGGGAGCACAGATACGCAGTATTTT,CASRGRTGSTDTQYF
TRBJ2-7,TRBD1,TRBV20-1,few,13,TGCAGTGCTAGCCGGACAGGTACCTACGAGCAGTACTTC,CSASRTGTYEQYF
TRBJ1-1,NA,TRBV6-5,few,12,TGTGCCAGCAGTTACGAACCGGGTATAAGCTTCTTT,CASSYEPGISFF
TRBJ1-1,NA,TRBV5-4,few,13,TGTGCCAGCAGCTTGTTCTGGGGAAGTGAAGCTTTCTTT,CASSLFWGSEAFF
TRBJ2-7,NA,TRBV6-1,few,14,TGTGCCAGCAGTGTCGGTCGACAGCTCTACGAGCAGTACTTC,CASSVGRQLYEQYF
TRBJ2-7,NA,TRBV6-2/TRBV6-3,many,15,TGTGCCAGCAGTTACTCGAAGACAGGGAGGCACGAGCAGTACTTC,CASSYSKTGRHEQYF
TRBJ2-2,NA,TRBV2,NA,12,TGTGCCAGCAGGACTGAGGGGCGGGAGCTGTTTTTT,CASRTEGRELFF
TRBJ1-2,TRBD1,TRBV4-1,few,13,TGCGCCAGCAGCCAAAGAGGGGGCGGCGGCTACACCTTC,CASSQRGGGGYTF
TRBJ2-1,NA,TRBV27,NA,21,TGTGCCAGCAGTTTATCCCGAACGTGGGCTGAGGGGAGCTTCTCCTACAATGAGCAGTTCTTC,CASSLSRTWAEGSFSYNEQFF
TRBJ2-6,NA,TRBV5-6,NA,17,TGTGCCAGCAGCTCCCCGGGAAAACCCTCTGGGGCCAACGTCCTGACTTTC,CASSSPGKPSGANVLTF
TRBJ2-1,TRBD1,TRBV6-2/TRBV6-3,few,13,TGTGCCAGCAGCCTAGTAAGGGGACAGGAGCAGTTCTTC,CASSLVRGQEQFF
TRBJ2-2,TRBD1,TRBV4-3,many,16,TGCGCCAGCAGCCCCGGACAGGGGAGATCGTCCGGGGAGCTGTTTTTT,CASSPGQGRSSGELFF
TRBJ2-2,TRBD1,TRBV19,few,14,TGTGCCAGTAGTAGTGGACAGGGCGCCGGGGAGCTGTTTTTT,CASSSGQGAGELFF
TRBJ1-2,NA,TRBV11-2,many,11,TGTGCCAGCGGTCAACTGAACGGCTACACCTTC,CASGQLNGYTF
TRBJ2-1,TRBD2,TRBV4-2,NA,14,TGTGCCAGCAGCCCCCGTAGTAGCGGGGGAGAGCAGTTCTTC,CASSPRSSGGEQFF
TRBJ2-3,TRBD2,TRBV12-3/TRBV12-4,few,15,TGTGCCAGCAGGCTGAGCGGGGGGGGCACAGATACGCAGTATTTT,CASRLSGGGTDTQYF
TRBJ2-7,NA,TRBV12-3/TRBV12-4,many,15,TGTGCCAGCAGTTTTAATTCAGCCCAACAAGATCAGCAGTACTTC,CASSFNSAQQDQQYF